Here is one T cell receptor beta chain with its context. Its antigen is not identified. Libraries for TCRalpha and TCRbeta carried sample barcodes and unique molecular identifiers via 5'RACE. MiXCR, applied by TCRdb to the 5' RACE reads, yields one record per CDR3 protein. The top ten hold roughly 23% of the sample, which has more than 250,000 distinct CDR3 sequences, more than 15% seen once. The data are from a study of T-cell memory formation after mild COVID-19. General observations from the study: CD4+ clones that contracted lay mainly in CM and EM; CD8+ ones lay in EMRA.

Input material: PBMCs or a T cell subset sorted from them (not recorded which). This clonotype originated in a man aged 18 to 30 who had mild COVID-19 (a few samples of this study predate the infection). Cell type and time point are not known.

The CDR3, as DNA: TGTGCCAGCAGCCAAAACACAGCAGCAGATACGCAGTATTTT. It encodes CASSQNTAADTQYF. The chain employs TRBV7-8 and TRBJ2-3; D ambiguous. CDR1 and CDR2 from the germline V gene are SGHVS and FQNEAQ. This CDR3 spans 14 amino acids. V was shortened by 5 bases and J by 4 bases, with 13 bases between the two germline ends.